Given below is one T cell receptor (beta chain) in context. How the authors handled the data: Counts of nucleated cells, estimated from reference gene primer amplification, were obtained. Measured with immunoSEQ multiplex PCR; TCRdb has only the in-frame clones, and not every one. V and J calls and clone size are given by that table; D and trimming were obtained from the DNA. In the table there are about 43,000 clones, 85% to 90% of which are singletons. V shed 5 bases, J shed 10 bases, and the junction held 15 bases outside the gene matches. Germline assignment: CDR1 MDHEN and CDR2 SYDVKM. This CDR3 spans 17 amino acids. These data belong to a study of blood T cell repertoires in COVID-19. Study overall: The United States, Italy and Spain provided the acute and convalescent COVID-19 samples. PBMCs, B-cell-depleted T cells, or T cells provided the cDNA or gDNA that made up the material.

This chain uses TRBV28 with TRBJ2-1; TRBD2 matches at 12 bases. Sequencing was carried out using peripheral blood. This TCR derives from a man in his forties with COVID-19, enrolled during active disease. Here the CDR3 reads CASSPYRLLAGGQEQFF. The CDR3 nucleotides are TGTGCCAGCAGTCCATACCGTTTACTAGCGGGAGGACAGGAGCAGTTCTTC. The entire variable domain, with the rest obtained from reference TRBV28 and TRBJ2-1, is as follows: DVKVTQSSRYLVKRTGEKVFLECVQDMDHENMFWYRQDPGLGLRLIYFSYDVKMKEKGDIPEGYSVSREKKERFSLILESASTNQTSMYLCASSPYRLLAGGQEQFFGPGTRLTVL.